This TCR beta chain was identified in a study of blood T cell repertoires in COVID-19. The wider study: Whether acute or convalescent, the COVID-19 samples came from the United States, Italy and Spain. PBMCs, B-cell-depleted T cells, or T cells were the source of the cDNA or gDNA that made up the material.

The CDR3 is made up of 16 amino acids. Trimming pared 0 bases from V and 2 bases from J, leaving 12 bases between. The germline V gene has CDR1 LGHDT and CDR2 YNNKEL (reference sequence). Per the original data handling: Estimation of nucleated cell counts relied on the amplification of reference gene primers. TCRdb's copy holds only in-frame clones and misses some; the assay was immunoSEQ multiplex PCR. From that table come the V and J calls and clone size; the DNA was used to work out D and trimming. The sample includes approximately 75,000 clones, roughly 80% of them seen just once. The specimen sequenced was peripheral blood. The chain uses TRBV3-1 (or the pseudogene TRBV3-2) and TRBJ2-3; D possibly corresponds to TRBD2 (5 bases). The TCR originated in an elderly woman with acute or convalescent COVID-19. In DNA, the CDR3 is TGTGCCAGCAGCCAAGATCGGGTTAGCGACACAGATACGCAGTATTTT. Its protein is CASSQDRVSDTDTQYF.